This TCR beta chain derives from a study of shared clonotypes between healthy human individuals. The study's findings and limits: The study found roughly 5% of naive CD4 clonotypes shared across a handful of donors. Depth was large, yet rarefaction showed that sorted-subset sequencing was incomplete. Clonotypes shared by all four donors outscored non-shared clonotypes in generation probability.

Notes on this clone: Its matching antigen is unknown.

J gave up 5 bases and V 3 bases, and 4 bases lay outside the gene matches. The CDR3 is 14 amino acids. Germline V gene lookup returns CDR1 MGHRA and CDR2 YSYEKL. Original processing methods: In the immunoSEQ data, sequences were junction-only and lacked quality scores, so filtering differed. Repertoires were generated with immunoSEQ multiplex PCR, while TCRdb's copy carries only in-frame clones and drops some. That table gives V, J and clone size, and the DNA gave D and trimming. Of 900,000 to 1,200,000 clones in the sample, approximately 80% are singletons; the top ten hold around 0.6%. This receptor was obtained from a man in his late teens or twenties in good health. Some clones in this sample may be carry-over from other donors' samples. Sequencing was carried out using memory CD4+ T cells from PBMCs. Subset in this sample: CD45RA-negative fraction. J is TRBJ2-5 and V is TRBV4-1, with 9 bases identical to TRBD1. CDR3 sequence: CASSQRDRDETQYF. The CDR3 DNA reads TGCGCCAGCAGCCAGAGGGACAGGGATGAGACCCAGTACTTC.